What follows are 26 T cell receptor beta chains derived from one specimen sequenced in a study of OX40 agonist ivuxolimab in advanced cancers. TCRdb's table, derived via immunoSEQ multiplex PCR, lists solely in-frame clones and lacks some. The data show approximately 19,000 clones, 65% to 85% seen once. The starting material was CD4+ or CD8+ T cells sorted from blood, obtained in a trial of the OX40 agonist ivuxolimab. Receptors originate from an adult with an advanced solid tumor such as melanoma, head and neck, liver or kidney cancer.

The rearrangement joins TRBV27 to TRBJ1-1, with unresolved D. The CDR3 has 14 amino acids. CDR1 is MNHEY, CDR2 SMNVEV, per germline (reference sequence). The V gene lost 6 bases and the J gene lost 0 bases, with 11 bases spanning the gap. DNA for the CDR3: TGTGCCAGCAGGGGCAGTGAGATGAACACTGAAGCTTTCTTT. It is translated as CASRGSEMNTEAFF.

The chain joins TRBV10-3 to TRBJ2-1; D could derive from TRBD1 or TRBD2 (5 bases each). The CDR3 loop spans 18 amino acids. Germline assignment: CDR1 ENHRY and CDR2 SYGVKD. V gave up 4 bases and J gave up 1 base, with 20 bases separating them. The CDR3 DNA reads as TGTGCCATCAGTGGACCGGGACCGAGTTCAATATCCTACAATGAGCAGTTCTTC. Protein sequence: CAISGPGPSSISYNEQFF.

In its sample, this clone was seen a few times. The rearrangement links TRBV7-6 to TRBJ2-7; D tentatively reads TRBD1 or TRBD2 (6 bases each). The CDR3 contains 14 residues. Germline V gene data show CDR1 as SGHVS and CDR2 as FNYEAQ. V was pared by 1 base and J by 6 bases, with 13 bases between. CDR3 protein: CASSLVVKGGEQYF. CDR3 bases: TGTGCCAGCAGCTTAGTGGTAAAGGGGGGCGAGCAGTACTTC.

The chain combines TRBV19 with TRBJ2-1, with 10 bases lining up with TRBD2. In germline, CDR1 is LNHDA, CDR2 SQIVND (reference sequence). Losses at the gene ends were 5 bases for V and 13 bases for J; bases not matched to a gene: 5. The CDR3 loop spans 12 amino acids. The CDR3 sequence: CASSYSGRAQFF. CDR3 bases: TGTGCCAGTAGTTACAGCGGGAGGGCCCAGTTCTTC.

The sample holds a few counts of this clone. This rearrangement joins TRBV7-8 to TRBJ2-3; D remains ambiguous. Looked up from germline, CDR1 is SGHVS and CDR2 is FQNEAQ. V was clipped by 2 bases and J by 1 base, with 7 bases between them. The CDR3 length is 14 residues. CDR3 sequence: CASSLNEGTDTQYF. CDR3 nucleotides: TGTGCCAGCAGCTTAAACGAAGGCACAGATACGCAGTATTTT.

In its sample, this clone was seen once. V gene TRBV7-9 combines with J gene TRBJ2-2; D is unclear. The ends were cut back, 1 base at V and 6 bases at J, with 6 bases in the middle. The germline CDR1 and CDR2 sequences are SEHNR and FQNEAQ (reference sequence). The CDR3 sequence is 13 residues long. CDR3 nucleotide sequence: TGTGCCAGCAGCTTAGTTACCCCCGGGGAGCTGTTTTTT. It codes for CASSLVTPGELFF. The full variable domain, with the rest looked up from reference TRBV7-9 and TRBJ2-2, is DTGVSQNPRHKITKRGQNVTFRCDPISEHNRLYWYRQTLGQGPEFLTYFQNEAQLEKSRLLSDRFSAERPKGSFSTLEIQRTEQGDSAMYLCASSLVTPGELFFGEGSRLTVL.

CDR3 amino acids: CASSQGSGRDQETQYF. In DNA, the CDR3 is TGCGCCAGCAGCCAAGGCAGCGGGAGGGACCAAGAGACCCAGTACTTC. This sequence joins TRBV4-3 and TRBJ2-5, with 10 bases identical to TRBD2. The germline V gene encodes CDR1 LGHNA and CDR2 YSLEER. There are 16 residues in the CDR3. V shed 1 base and J 0 bases; nucleotides not matched to a gene: 2.

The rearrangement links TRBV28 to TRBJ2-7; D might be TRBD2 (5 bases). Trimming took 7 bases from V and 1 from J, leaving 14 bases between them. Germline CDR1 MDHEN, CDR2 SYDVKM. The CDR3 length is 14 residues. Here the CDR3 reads CASTSSGESYEQYF. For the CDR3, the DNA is TGTGCCAGCACCTCCTCCGGGGAGTCCTACGAGCAGTACTTC.

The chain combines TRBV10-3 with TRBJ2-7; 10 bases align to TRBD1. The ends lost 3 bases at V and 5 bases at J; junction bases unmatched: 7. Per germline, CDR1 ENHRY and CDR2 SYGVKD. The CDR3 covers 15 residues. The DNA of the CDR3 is TGTGCCATCAGTGATCCGACAGGGGGCTTCCACGAGCAGTACTTC. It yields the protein CAISDPTGGFHEQYF.

The CDR3 nucleotides read TGTGCCAGCAGTGAAAGTCTAGCGGGAGGGTATGAGCAGTTCTTC. Amino acids: CASSESLAGGYEQFF. This chain joins TRBV2 and TRBJ2-1, with 12 bases that match TRBD2. The junction had 4 bases not matched to a gene; V was cut back by 2 bases and J by 8 bases. There are 15 residues in the CDR3. Germline CDR1 SNHLY, CDR2 FYNNEI.

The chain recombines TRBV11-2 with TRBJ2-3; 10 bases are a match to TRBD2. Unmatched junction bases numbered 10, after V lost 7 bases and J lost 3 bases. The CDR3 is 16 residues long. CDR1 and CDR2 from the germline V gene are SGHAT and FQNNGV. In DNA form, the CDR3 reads TGTGCCAGCACCCCCATAGCGGGAGGCTCTACAGATACGCAGTATTTT. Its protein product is CASTPIAGGSTDTQYF.

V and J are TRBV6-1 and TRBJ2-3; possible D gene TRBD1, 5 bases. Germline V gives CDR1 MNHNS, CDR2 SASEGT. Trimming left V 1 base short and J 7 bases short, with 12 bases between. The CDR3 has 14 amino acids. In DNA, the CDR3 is TGTGCCAGCAGTGAAGGTCTAGGGGTTTATACGCAGTATTTT. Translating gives CASSEGLGVYTQYF.

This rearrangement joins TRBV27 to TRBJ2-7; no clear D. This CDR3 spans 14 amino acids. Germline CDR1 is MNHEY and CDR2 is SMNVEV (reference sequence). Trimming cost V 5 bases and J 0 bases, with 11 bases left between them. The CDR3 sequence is CASSVDGGSYEQYF. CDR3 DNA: TGTGCCAGCAGTGTTGACGGCGGCTCCTACGAGCAGTACTTC.

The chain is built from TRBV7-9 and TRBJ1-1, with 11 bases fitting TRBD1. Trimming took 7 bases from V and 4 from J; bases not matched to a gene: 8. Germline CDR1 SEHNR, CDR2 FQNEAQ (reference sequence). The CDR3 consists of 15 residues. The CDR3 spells CASNNAGQGVTEAFF. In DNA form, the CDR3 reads TGTGCCAGCAACAACGCGGGACAGGGGGTCACTGAAGCTTTCTTT.

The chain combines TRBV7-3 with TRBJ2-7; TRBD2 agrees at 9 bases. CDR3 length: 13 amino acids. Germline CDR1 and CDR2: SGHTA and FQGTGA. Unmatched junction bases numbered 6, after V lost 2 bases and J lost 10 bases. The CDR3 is CASSLSLAGDQYF. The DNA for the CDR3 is TGTGCCAGCAGCTTATCACTAGCGGGCGACCAGTACTTC.

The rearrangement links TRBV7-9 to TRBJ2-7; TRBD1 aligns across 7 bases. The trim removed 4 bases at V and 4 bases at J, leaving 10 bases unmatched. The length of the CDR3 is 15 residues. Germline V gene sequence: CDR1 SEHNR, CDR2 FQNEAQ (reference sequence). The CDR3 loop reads CASSSPRSGGYEQYF. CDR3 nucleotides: TGTGCCAGCAGCTCGCCGAGATCAGGGGGATACGAGCAGTACTTC.

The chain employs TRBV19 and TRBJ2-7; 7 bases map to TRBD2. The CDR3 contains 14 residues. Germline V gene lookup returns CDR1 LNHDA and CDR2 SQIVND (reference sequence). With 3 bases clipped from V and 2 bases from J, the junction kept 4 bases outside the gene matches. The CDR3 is CASSMGDYPYEQYF. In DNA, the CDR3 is TGTGCCAGTAGTATGGGGGACTATCCCTACGAGCAGTACTTC.

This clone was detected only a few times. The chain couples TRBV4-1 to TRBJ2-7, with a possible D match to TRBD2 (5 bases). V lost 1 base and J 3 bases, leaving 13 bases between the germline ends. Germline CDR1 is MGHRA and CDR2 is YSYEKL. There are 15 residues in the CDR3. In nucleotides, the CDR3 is TGCGCCAGCAGCCAAGGGGCGGGCTATAACTACGAGCAGTACTTC. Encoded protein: CASSQGAGYNYEQYF.

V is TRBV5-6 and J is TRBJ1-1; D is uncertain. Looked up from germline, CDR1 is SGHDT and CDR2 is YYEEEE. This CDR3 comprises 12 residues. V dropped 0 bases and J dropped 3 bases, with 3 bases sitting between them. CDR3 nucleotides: TGTGCCAGCAGCTTGGGGTACACTGAAGCTTTCTTT. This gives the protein CASSLGYTEAFF. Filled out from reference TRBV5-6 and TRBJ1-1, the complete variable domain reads DAGVTQSPTHLIKTRGQQVTLRCSPKSGHDTVSWYQQALGQGPQFIFQYYEEEERQRGNFPDRFSGHQFPNYSSELNVNALLLGDSALYLCASSLGYTEAFFGQGTRLTVV.

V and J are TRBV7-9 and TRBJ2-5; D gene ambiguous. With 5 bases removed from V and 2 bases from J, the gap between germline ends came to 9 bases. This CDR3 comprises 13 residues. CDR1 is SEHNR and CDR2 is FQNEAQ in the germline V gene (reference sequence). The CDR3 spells CASSPDVQETQYF. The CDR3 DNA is TGTGCCAGCAGCCCCGACGTGCAAGAGACCCAGTACTTC.

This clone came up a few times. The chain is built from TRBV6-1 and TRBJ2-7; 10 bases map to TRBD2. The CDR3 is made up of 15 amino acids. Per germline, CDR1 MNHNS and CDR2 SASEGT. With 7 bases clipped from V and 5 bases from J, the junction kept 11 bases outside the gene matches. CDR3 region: CASKALAGVVDEQYF. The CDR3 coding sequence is TGTGCCAGCAAGGCGCTAGCGGGAGTAGTGGACGAGCAGTACTTC.

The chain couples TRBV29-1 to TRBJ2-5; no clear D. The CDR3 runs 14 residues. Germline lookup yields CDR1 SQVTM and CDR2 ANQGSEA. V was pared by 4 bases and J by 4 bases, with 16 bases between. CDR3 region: CSVGSPDQVETQYF. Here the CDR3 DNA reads TGCAGCGTTGGGAGTCCTGACCAGGTAGAGACCCAGTACTTC.

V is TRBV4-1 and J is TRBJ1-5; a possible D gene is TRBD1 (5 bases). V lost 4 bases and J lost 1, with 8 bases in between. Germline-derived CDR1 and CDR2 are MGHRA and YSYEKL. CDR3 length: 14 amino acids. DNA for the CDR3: TGCGCCAGCAGCCTCGACAGAAGCAATCAGCCCCAGCATTTT. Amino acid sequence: CASSLDRSNQPQHF.

CDR3 DNA: TGTGCCAGTAGTCTCGGCAGGCGGAGCAATCAGCCCCAGCATTTT. It specifies CASSLGRRSNQPQHF. The genes are TRBV19 and TRBJ1-5; D unclear. V was clipped by 5 bases and J by 1 base, with 12 bases between them. Germline V lookup: CDR1 LNHDA, CDR2 SQIVND (reference sequence). The CDR3 is made up of 15 amino acids.

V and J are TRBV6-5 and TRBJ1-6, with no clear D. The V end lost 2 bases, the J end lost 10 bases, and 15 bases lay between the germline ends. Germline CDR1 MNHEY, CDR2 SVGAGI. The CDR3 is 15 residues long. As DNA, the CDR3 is TGTGCCAGCAGTTACACACAGAGATTGGGATCACCCCTCCACTTT. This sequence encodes CASSYTQRLGSPLHF.

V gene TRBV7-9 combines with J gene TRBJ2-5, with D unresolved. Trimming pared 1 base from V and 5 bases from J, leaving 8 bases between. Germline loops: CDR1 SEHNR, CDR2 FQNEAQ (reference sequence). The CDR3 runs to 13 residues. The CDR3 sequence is CASSLGWAETQYF. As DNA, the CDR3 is TGTGCCAGCAGCTTAGGGTGGGCGGAGACCCAGTACTTC.